The 7 T cell receptor beta chains in this list originate from one sample, sequenced in a study of cytomegalovirus exposure and HLA in healthy donors. PCR primers comprised 60 Vbeta and 13 Jbeta primers. Profiling relied on immunoSEQ multiplex PCR, and the TCRdb table lists in-frame clones only, not all of them. The data show about 200,000 clones, around four fifths seen once. The sequencing input was PBMCs. These receptors all come from a male donor in good health and CMV-seronegative.

The rearrangement joins TRBV28 to TRBJ2-5; D possibly corresponds to TRBD1 (5 bases). CDR1 and CDR2 from the germline V gene are MDHEN and SYDVKM. This CDR3 comprises 14 residues. V lost 4 bases to trimming and J lost 2 bases, with 11 bases between them. The CDR3 nucleotides are TGTGCCAGCAGTTCCCCGACAGCACAAGAGACCCAGTACTTC. Residues: CASSSPTAQETQYF.

J is TRBJ2-5 and V is TRBV7-3, with D possibly matching TRBD2 (6 bases). The germline V gene encodes CDR1 SGHTA and CDR2 FQGTGA. The V gene lost 0 bases and the J gene lost 1 base, with 9 bases spanning the gap. The CDR3 runs to 15 residues. In DNA, the CDR3 is TGTGCCAGCAGCTTAACCGGGGGAGGCCAAGAGACCCAGTACTTC. Its translation: CASSLTGGGQETQYF. Looking up the rest from reference TRBV7-3 and TRBJ2-5 gives the full variable domain: GAGVSQTPSNKVTEKGKYVELRCDPISGHTALYWYRQSLGQGPEFLIYFQGTGAADDSGLPNDRFFAVRPEGSVSTLKIQRTERGDSAVYLCASSLTGGGQETQYFGPGTRLLVL.

V usage is TRBV7-6 and J usage is TRBJ1-2; 8 bases are shared with TRBD1. V was pared by 3 bases and J by 3 bases, with 6 bases of the junction left unmatched. This CDR3 has 15 amino acids. Germline V gene lookup returns CDR1 SGHVS and CDR2 FNYEAQ. The CDR3 reads CASSFSGGRDYGYTF. CDR3 DNA sequence: TGTGCCAGCAGCTTCTCAGGGGGCCGGGACTATGGCTACACCTTC. Based on the CDR3 plus reference TRBV7-6 and TRBJ1-2, the full variable domain is GAGVSQSPRYKVTKRGQDVALRCDPISGHVSLYWYRQALGQGPEFLTYFNYEAQQDKSGLPNDRFSAERPEGSISTLTIQRTEQRDSAMYRCASSFSGGRDYGYTFGSGTRLTVV.

The chain has TRBV28 and TRBJ1-1; TRBD1 aligns across 8 bases. V dropped 6 bases and J dropped 3; count of bases not matched to a gene: 6. The CDR3 spans 14 residues. Germline V CDR1 and CDR2: MDHEN, SYDVKM. The CDR3 is CASSPGGQDTEAFF. As DNA, the CDR3 is TGTGCCAGCAGCCCAGGGGGACAGGACACTGAAGCTTTCTTT.

The chain carries TRBV19 and TRBJ2-5, with 10 positions matching TRBD2. V gave up 5 bases and J gave up 5 bases; unmatched junction bases: 5. The CDR3 is made up of 14 amino acids. Germline loops: CDR1 LNHDA, CDR2 SQIVND (reference sequence). This chain's CDR3 is CASSPQTSGETQYF. CDR3 DNA: TGTGCCAGTAGTCCCCAGACTAGCGGGGAGACCCAGTACTTC.

The genes are TRBV5-4 and TRBJ2-7, with 9 bases aligning to TRBD1. There are 14 residues in the CDR3. The V segment lost 4 bases and the J segment 2 bases; nucleotides outside the gene matches: 4. CDR1 and CDR2 from the germline V gene are SGHNT and YYREEE (reference sequence). CDR3 nucleotide sequence: TGTGCCAGCAGCCCCTGGGACAGGGCCTACGAGCAGTACTTC. Its translation: CASSPWDRAYEQYF.

The rearrangement uses TRBV6-6 and TRBJ2-5; weak D call: TRBD2 (7 bases). Germline assignment: CDR1 MNHNY and CDR2 SVGAGI (reference sequence). The CDR3 has 14 residues. Deletions cut 0 bases from V and 7 bases from J, with 12 bases between. This chain's CDR3 is CASSYSTSRGTQYF. DNA of the CDR3: TGTGCCAGCAGTTACTCGACTAGCAGGGGGACCCAGTACTTC.